Shown below are 21 T cell receptor beta chains from a single sample sequenced in a study of blood T cell repertoires in COVID-19. Clones were read by immunoSEQ multiplex PCR, and TCRdb kept only the in-frame ones, dropping some. The data hold around 140,000 clones, with roughly 90% observed a single time. The sequencing sample was made of peripheral blood. These receptors were collected from a man aged 55 to 70 with active or convalescent COVID-19.

V gene TRBV7-2 combines with J gene TRBJ2-2; 8 positions match TRBD1. This CDR3 spans 17 amino acids. J gave up 0 bases and V 0 bases, and 3 bases lay outside the gene matches. CDR1 is SGHTA, CDR2 FQGNSA, per germline. CDR3: CASSLAGTGSNTGELFF. The CDR3 DNA sequence: TGTGCCAGCAGCTTAGCTGGGACAGGATCGAACACCGGGGAGCTGTTTTTT.

The J gene is TRBJ1-5, the V gene TRBV19; D is possibly TRBD1 (6 bases). The CDR3 is made up of 16 amino acids. In germline, CDR1 is LNHDA, CDR2 SQIVND (reference sequence). Trimming removed 4 bases from V and 6 bases from J, with 19 bases in between. In nucleotides, the CDR3 is TGTGCCAGTAGTACCTCCAGGACAGACATAGGTCAGCCCCAGCATTTT. Its protein product is CASSTSRTDIGQPQHF.

V and J are TRBV5-1 and TRBJ1-1; 8 bases agree with TRBD1. Germline lookup yields CDR1 SGHRS and CDR2 YFSETQ. The V segment lost 1 base and the J segment 5 bases; nucleotides outside the gene matches: 10. The CDR3 is 16 amino acids. CDR3 protein: CASSLQGAIGGTEAFF. CDR3 coding DNA: TGCGCCAGCAGCTTGCAGGGGGCAATTGGAGGAACTGAAGCTTTCTTT.

The count of this clone is one. This rearrangement joins TRBV18 to TRBJ2-1, with D perhaps TRBD2 (5 bases). V lost 5 bases, J lost 5 bases, and 10 bases lay in between. CDR3 length: 13 amino acids. CDR1 KGHSH and CDR2 LQKENI come from the germline V gene. The CDR3 DNA sequence: TGTGCCAGCTCATCAAGCGGCGACAATGAGCAGTTCTTC. Amino acids: CASSSSGDNEQFF.

CDR3: CASSVPGLVRGYTF. The CDR3 DNA reads TGTGCCAGCAGTGTCCCAGGCCTGGTTAGGGGCTACACCTTC. This chain uses TRBV2 with TRBJ1-2; D gene uncertain. The CDR3 length is 14 residues. V was shortened by 4 bases and J by 8 bases, with 17 bases between the two germline ends. Germline CDR1 SNHLY, CDR2 FYNNEI.

This chain links TRBV4-1 with TRBJ2-1, with 13 bases aligning to TRBD2. This CDR3 has 16 residues. CDR1 is MGHRA, CDR2 YSYEKL, per germline. V was pared by 2 bases and J by 7 bases, with 5 bases of the junction left unmatched. Here the CDR3 DNA reads TGCGCCAGCAGCCAACTACTAGCGGGGGGGCTTAATGAGCAGTTCTTC. Translation gives CASSQLLAGGLNEQFF.

V and J are TRBV3-1 (or the pseudogene TRBV3-2) and TRBJ2-3; D might be TRBD1 (5 bases). From germline, CDR1 is LGHDT and CDR2 YNNKEL (reference sequence). The CDR3 contains 14 residues. V gave up 4 bases and J gave up 3 bases, with 11 bases separating them. CDR3 amino acids: CASSPRTPTDTQYF. The CDR3 nucleotides are TGTGCCAGCAGCCCCAGGACACCTACAGATACGCAGTATTTT.

Points on this clone: The identical CDR3 is also encoded by other nucleotide sequences in the sample. V and J are TRBV27 and TRBJ2-1, with 11 bases lining up with TRBD2. Germline CDR1 MNHEY, CDR2 SMNVEV (reference sequence). J was trimmed by 6 bases and V by 2 bases; bases with no gene match: 3. This CDR3 has 15 amino acids. The CDR3 loop is CASSLALAGVNEQFF. In DNA form, the CDR3 reads TGTGCCAGCAGTTTAGCACTAGCGGGAGTCAATGAGCAGTTCTTC.

A few counts support this clone. This sequence joins TRBV28 and TRBJ1-5, with D unclear. The germline V gene encodes CDR1 MDHEN and CDR2 SYDVKM. This CDR3 is built from 12 residues. The V gene lost 8 bases and the J gene lost 0 bases, with 5 bases spanning the gap. This chain's CDR3 is CASYSSNQPQHF. The CDR3 nucleotides are TGTGCCAGCTACAGTAGCAATCAGCCCCAGCATTTT.

The V call is TRBV9, the J call TRBJ1-2; 7 bases line up with TRBD1. Germline V gives CDR1 SGDLS, CDR2 YYNGEE. There are 14 residues in the CDR3. V gave up 4 bases and J gave up 7 bases; unmatched junction bases: 10. The CDR3 sequence: CASSRSRGQSGYTF. CDR3 nucleotides: TGTGCCAGCAGCCGGAGTAGGGGGCAAAGTGGCTACACCTTC.

The chain has TRBV4-2 and TRBJ1-2; 9 nucleotides agree with TRBD1. Germline loops: CDR1 LGHNA, CDR2 YNFKEQ. J lost 0 bases, V lost 6 bases, and 5 bases had no gene match. The CDR3 length is 15 residues. This CDR3 reads CASRPGQGANYGYTF. CDR3 DNA: TGTGCCAGCAGACCGGGACAGGGTGCTAACTATGGCTACACCTTC.

The chain couples TRBV5-4 to TRBJ2-7; 9 bases map to TRBD1. V dropped 4 bases and J dropped 2; count of bases not matched to a gene: 7. The CDR3 consists of 15 residues. CDR1 and CDR2 (germline): SGHNT, YYREEE (reference sequence). CDR3 DNA sequence: TGTGCCAGCAGCATAGGGACAGGGAGTACCTACGAGCAGTACTTC. Translation gives CASSIGTGSTYEQYF.

This chain joins TRBV10-3 and TRBJ2-3; TRBD1 matches 7 bases. The CDR3 consists of 15 residues. Trimming cost V 10 bases and J 2 bases; bases outside gene matches: 12. Per germline, CDR1 ENHRY and CDR2 SYGVKD. The CDR3: CATQRTGWDTDTQYF. Written as DNA, the CDR3 is TGTGCCACCCAAAGGACAGGCTGGGACACAGATACGCAGTATTTT.

This rearrangement joins TRBV5-6 to TRBJ2-1; D gene unclear. V was cut by 1 base and J by 8 bases, with 10 bases left in between. CDR1 is SGHDT, CDR2 YYEEEE, per germline. The CDR3 loop spans 13 amino acids. The CDR3 DNA follows: TGTGCCAGCAGCTTGAACGCGCCACATGAGCAGTTCTTC. Translating gives CASSLNAPHEQFF.

This clone was seen a few times. This chain uses TRBV7-2 with TRBJ2-3; possible D gene TRBD2, 5 bases. The length of the CDR3 is 14 residues. Germline V gene lookup returns CDR1 SGHTA and CDR2 FQGNSA. V lost 1 base, J lost 8 bases, and 13 bases lay in between. The CDR3 spells CASSLGIGVGTQYF. CDR3 sequence (DNA): TGTGCCAGCAGCTTAGGTATCGGGGTGGGTACGCAGTATTTT.

V usage is TRBV5-1 and J usage is TRBJ2-2; 13 nucleotides line up with TRBD2. The CDR3 length is 16 residues. The J segment lost 6 bases and the V segment lost 2 bases, leaving 4 bases of the junction unmatched. Germline V lookup: CDR1 SGHRS, CDR2 YFSETQ. In DNA, the CDR3 is TGCGCCAGCAGCTTTGGACTAGCGGGGGAACCCGGGGAGCTGTTTTTT. Protein sequence: CASSFGLAGEPGELFF.

This chain connects TRBV19 to TRBJ2-5; 9 bases map to TRBD2. Germline V gene data show CDR1 as LNHDA and CDR2 as SQIVND (reference sequence). The CDR3 length is 14 residues. V was pared by 4 bases and J by 5 bases, with 5 bases of the junction left unmatched. CDR3 DNA: TGTGCCAGTAGTACTGGGACTAGCAGGGAGACCCAGTACTTC. The encoded protein is CASSTGTSRETQYF.

This clone was counted once. The chain employs TRBV30 and TRBJ2-2, with 13 bases aligning to TRBD2. V dropped 7 bases and J dropped 5; count of bases not matched to a gene: 19. Germline CDR1 and CDR2: GTSNPN and SVGIG (reference sequence). The CDR3 consists of 19 residues. The CDR3 protein is CAFLGTHRGLAGYTGELFF. CDR3 DNA: TGTGCCTTCCTCGGGACGCATCGGGGACTAGCGGGATATACCGGGGAGCTGTTTTTT.

The V gene is TRBV3-1 (or the pseudogene TRBV3-2), the J gene TRBJ1-5, with TRBD1 identical over 7 bases. V was pared by 4 bases and J by 0 bases, with 3 bases of the junction left unmatched. This CDR3 comprises 15 residues. Germline V gene data show CDR1 as LGHDT and CDR2 as YNNKEL (reference sequence). As DNA, the CDR3 is TGTGCCAGCAGCCGAGGACAGGATAGCAATCAGCCCCAGCATTTT. The encoded protein is CASSRGQDSNQPQHF.

This clone occurred once. The V gene is TRBV7-3, the J gene TRBJ1-3, with D perhaps matching TRBD1 (5 bases). Deletions cut 2 bases from V and 4 bases from J, with 24 bases between. Looked up from germline, CDR1 is SGHTA and CDR2 is FQGTGA. The CDR3 has 19 amino acids. Here the CDR3 reads CASSLFPPGRDRPGNTIYF. The DNA of the CDR3 is TGTGCCAGCAGCTTATTTCCCCCCGGCAGGGATAGGCCGGGAAACACCATATATTTT.

This clone showed up just once. The chain has TRBV4-3 and TRBJ2-1; 9 positions match TRBD2. Germline V gene lookup returns CDR1 LGHNA and CDR2 YSLEER. This CDR3 comprises 17 residues. V was clipped by 2 bases and J by 9 bases; unmatched bases: 14. The chain's CDR3 is CASSQRLGGRANIEQFF. The DNA for the CDR3 is TGCGCCAGCAGCCAAAGATTGGGCGGGAGGGCAAATATTGAGCAGTTCTTC.